One sample yielded the 30 T cell receptor beta chains listed below, sequenced in a study of cytomegalovirus exposure and HLA in healthy donors. Method: immunoSEQ multiplex PCR; TCRdb's copy keeps in-frame clones and lacks some. The data show 71,000 or so clones, approximately 94% seen once. Sequencing was carried out using PBMCs. All receptors derive from a woman younger than 35 in good health and CMV-seropositive.

This chain connects TRBV4-3 to TRBJ1-4, with 7 bases lining up with TRBD1. V shed 0 bases, J shed 5 bases, and the junction held 12 bases outside the gene matches. The CDR3 totals 18 residues. Germline loops: CDR1 LGHNA, CDR2 YSLEER. The CDR3 protein is CASSQDLGAGTVNEKLFF. CDR3 coding DNA: TGCGCCAGCAGCCAAGATCTTGGGGCCGGGACAGTAAATGAAAAACTGTTTTTT.

This clone was seen a single time. The V and J genes are TRBV6-5 and TRBJ2-5; maybe TRBD2 (5 bases). With the DNA end fitting TRBJ2-7 better, the J assignment may be wrong. The CDR3 totals 14 residues. Per germline, CDR1 MNHEY and CDR2 SVGAGI. CDR3 sequence: CASRESGNSYEQYF. The CDR3, as DNA: TGTGCCAGCAGGGAAAGCGGAAACTCCTACGAGCAGTACTTC.

This clone has a single count. The rearrangement links TRBV7-9 to TRBJ2-1; the match to TRBD2 covers 8 bases. This CDR3 has 16 residues. The junction had 13 bases not matched to a gene; V was cut back by 5 bases and J by 7 bases. From germline, CDR1 is SEHNR and CDR2 FQNEAQ (reference sequence). The CDR3 loop reads CASSPQPGLGPNEQFF. The CDR3 DNA reads TGTGCCAGCAGCCCCCAACCGGGACTAGGCCCTAATGAGCAGTTCTTC.

The V call is TRBV10-3, the J call TRBJ1-5, with a weak D call TRBD1 (5 bases). There are 15 residues in the CDR3. Germline V gives CDR1 ENHRY, CDR2 SYGVKD. Trimming removed 0 bases from V and 5 bases from J, with 11 bases in between. CDR3 sequence (DNA): TGTGCCATCAGTGAGTCGCGGGGCGAACATCAGCCCCAGCATTTT. It translates to CAISESRGEHQPQHF.

CDR3 in DNA: TGTGCCAGCAGCTTACCCCGGGCCGGGGAGCTGTTTTTT. It codes for CASSLPRAGELFF. The chain recombines TRBV7-2 with TRBJ2-2; no firm D call. The length of the CDR3 is 13 residues. V was trimmed by 2 bases and J by 6 bases, leaving 7 bases between them. Germline V CDR1 and CDR2: SGHTA, FQGNSA.

The chain carries TRBV5-4 and TRBJ2-7, with D uncertain. Looked up from germline, CDR1 is SGHNT and CDR2 is YYREEE (reference sequence). This CDR3 has 11 amino acids. V was pared by 4 bases and J by 3 bases, with 5 bases between. CDR3 region: CASSADYEQYF. In DNA, the CDR3 is TGTGCCAGCAGCGCGGACTACGAGCAGTACTTC.

This clone was detected only a few times. The J gene is TRBJ2-1, the V gene TRBV15, with unresolved D. CDR1 is LNHNV and CDR2 is YYDKDF in the germline V gene (reference sequence). V was pared by 1 base and J by 2 bases, with 3 bases between. This CDR3 comprises 13 residues. The CDR3 coding sequence is TGTGCCACCAGCAGAGCAGCCTACAATGAGCAGTTCTTC. Protein: CATSRAAYNEQFF.

The V and J genes are TRBV30 and TRBJ2-3; D gene uncertain. Germline V gene sequence: CDR1 GTSNPN, CDR2 SVGIG (reference sequence). Trimming stripped 2 bases from V and 9 bases from J, with 18 bases between. CDR3 length: 14 amino acids. The CDR3 sequence: CAWSSLYPATTQYF. DNA of the CDR3: TGTGCCTGGAGTTCCCTTTACCCGGCGACAACGCAGTATTTT.

The chain is built from TRBV19 and TRBJ2-7; 9 bases match TRBD1. J lost 5 bases, V lost 4 bases, and 12 bases had no gene match. The CDR3 loop spans 16 amino acids. The germline V gene encodes CDR1 LNHDA and CDR2 SQIVND (reference sequence). CDR3 residues: CASSTTGGGIVDEQYF. CDR3 nucleotide sequence: TGTGCCAGTAGTACGACAGGGGGAGGTATTGTCGACGAGCAGTACTTC. The whole variable domain, remainder taken from reference TRBV19 and TRBJ2-7, is DGGITQSPKYLFRKEGQNVTLSCEQNLNHDAMYWYRQDPGQGLRLIYYSQIVNDFQKGDIAEGYSVSREKKESFPLTVTSAQKNPTAFYLCASSTTGGGIVDEQYFGPGTRLTVT.

This clone appeared a single time. The chain employs TRBV5-1 and TRBJ1-5, with D hard to call. In germline, CDR1 is SGHRS, CDR2 YFSETQ. Trimming removed 1 base from V and 5 bases from J, with 7 bases in between. The CDR3 has 13 residues. The CDR3, as DNA: TGCGCCAGCAGCTTGTATCGGGATCAGCCCCAGCATTTT. Translating it yields CASSLYRDQPQHF.

The V and J genes are TRBV7-9 and TRBJ1-1; 7 bases are shared with TRBD1. The CDR3 runs to 16 residues. Germline V lookup: CDR1 SEHNR, CDR2 FQNEAQ (reference sequence). V shed 1 base, J shed 0 bases, and the junction held 5 bases outside the gene matches. The CDR3 bases are TGTGCCAGCAGCTTAGTGTCGACAGGGATGAACACTGAAGCTTTCTTT. It codes for CASSLVSTGMNTEAFF. Based on the CDR3 plus reference TRBV7-9 and TRBJ1-1, the full variable domain is DTGVSQNPRHKITKRGQNVTFRCDPISEHNRLYWYRQTLGQGPEFLTYFQNEAQLEKSRLLSDRFSAERPKGSFSTLEIQRTEQGDSAMYLCASSLVSTGMNTEAFFGQGTRLTVV.

The V and J genes are TRBV11-2 and TRBJ2-7; 8 bases align to TRBD1. Germline V lookup: CDR1 SGHAT, CDR2 FQNNGV. This CDR3 has 17 residues. J lost 2 bases, V lost 5 bases, and 14 bases had no gene match. CDR3 residues: CASSPHGGRGLTYEQYF. DNA of the CDR3: TGTGCCAGCAGCCCCCATGGAGGCAGGGGGCTAACCTACGAGCAGTACTTC.

The gene calls are TRBV27 and TRBJ1-4, with D perhaps matching TRBD1 (5 bases). CDR3 length: 13 residues. V lost 4 bases to trimming and J lost 7 bases, with 10 bases between them. Germline lookup yields CDR1 MNHEY and CDR2 SMNVEV (reference sequence). CDR3 DNA: TGTGCCAGCAGTTACACCGGGGGTGAAAAACTGTTTTTT. It translates to CASSYTGGEKLFF.

V is TRBV6-5 and J is TRBJ2-2; TRBD2 might be the D (6 bases). The V and J ends lost 6 bases and 6 bases respectively, with 17 bases between them. The CDR3 runs to 15 residues. CDR1 MNHEY and CDR2 SVGAGI come from the germline V gene. The CDR3 spells CASRAAGRLPGELFF. CDR3 DNA: TGTGCCAGCAGAGCGGCGGGGCGGCTCCCCGGGGAGCTGTTTTTT.

This chain connects TRBV25-1 to TRBJ2-5; 11 positions agree with TRBD2. V trimming: 7 bases; J trimming: 3 bases; junction bases outside the gene matches: 1. This CDR3 comprises 13 residues. In germline, CDR1 is MGHDK, CDR2 SYGVNS. DNA for the CDR3: TGTGCCAGCAAGACTAGCGGGAAAGAGACCCAGTACTTC. It is translated as CASKTSGKETQYF.

The rearrangement uses TRBV4-2 and TRBJ1-5, with D possibly being TRBD1 (5 bases). V shed 0 bases and J shed 7 bases, with 10 bases lying between them. Germline V CDR1 and CDR2: LGHNA, YNFKEQ. The CDR3 contains 14 residues. The CDR3 loop is CASSQEQGGQPQHF. The CDR3 DNA reads TGTGCCAGCAGCCAAGAGCAGGGAGGGCAGCCCCAGCATTTT.

CDR3 residues: CASNRGIIYNSPLHF. In DNA form, the CDR3 reads TGTGCCTCAAACAGGGGGATCATTTATAATTCACCCCTCCACTTT. The genes are TRBV2 and TRBJ1-6, with 8 bases fitting TRBD1. CDR1 and CDR2 from the germline V gene are SNHLY and FYNNEI. V was pared by 11 bases and J by 4 bases, with 10 bases of the junction left unmatched. This CDR3 spans 15 amino acids.

The J gene is TRBJ1-1, the V gene TRBV27; D is unclear. CDR1 MNHEY and CDR2 SMNVEV come from the germline V gene (reference sequence). This CDR3 region has 14 residues. V was clipped by 2 bases and J by 2 bases, with 9 bases between them. CDR3 sequence reads: CASSLSRRNTEAFF. For the CDR3, the DNA is TGTGCCAGCAGTTTAAGCAGGCGAAACACTGAAGCTTTCTTT.

The chain recombines TRBV28 with TRBJ2-3, with 7 positions matching TRBD2. V dropped 7 bases and J dropped 5; count of bases not matched to a gene: 12. The CDR3 is 15 residues long. Germline CDR1 is MDHEN and CDR2 is SYDVKM. The CDR3 is CASNRDYPSGDTQYF. The CDR3 DNA reads as TGTGCCAGCAACCGGGACTACCCAAGTGGAGATACGCAGTATTTT.

The CDR3: CASSLRGTTSSYNEQFF. CDR3 nucleotides: TGCGCCAGCAGCTTGAGGGGGACTACGAGCTCCTACAATGAGCAGTTCTTC. V is TRBV5-1 and J is TRBJ2-1; D is perhaps TRBD2 (7 bases). The CDR3 covers 17 residues. Trimming took off 1 base at V and 0 bases at J, with 14 bases between the two ends. Germline V lookup: CDR1 SGHRS, CDR2 YFSETQ.

This chain uses TRBV18 with TRBJ2-1; no definite D call. V was trimmed by 0 bases and J by 5 bases, leaving 17 bases between them. The germline V gene encodes CDR1 KGHSH and CDR2 LQKENI. CDR3 size: 17 residues. The DNA for the CDR3 is TGTGCCAGCTCACCACCCGGCGCGAGGAGACGGGACAATGAGCAGTTCTTC. Residues: CASSPPGARRRDNEQFF.

The chain carries TRBV5-6 and TRBJ2-1; TRBD1 matches 10 bases. The V and J ends lost 3 bases and 10 bases, in that order; junction bases with no gene match: 1. Germline CDR1 is SGHDT and CDR2 is YYEEEE. The CDR3 totals 12 residues. CDR3 sequence (DNA): TGTGCCAGCAGCTGGGACAGGGGAGAGCAGTTCTTC. Translation gives CASSWDRGEQFF.

This chain uses TRBV7-2 with TRBJ2-1; D is perhaps TRBD2 (5 bases). The CDR3 consists of 14 residues. Per the germline V gene, CDR1 is SGHTA and CDR2 is FQGNSA. The germline V and J ends were trimmed by 5 bases and 9 bases, with 17 bases remaining between them. CDR3 amino acids: CASSITPEGGEQFF. CDR3 DNA sequence: TGTGCCAGCAGCATTACCCCCGAGGGCGGTGAGCAGTTCTTC.

In this sample, this clone turned up a few times. The CDR3 DNA reads as TGTGCCAGCAGTTTAAGGGACAGGGGGGTAGCTTTCTTT. Its translation is CASSLRDRGVAFF. The chain employs TRBV28 and TRBJ1-1; 11 bases line up with TRBD1. V lost 2 bases to trimming and J lost 10 bases; unmatched junction nucleotides: 3. Germline V gene data show CDR1 as MDHEN and CDR2 as SYDVKM. The CDR3 runs to 13 residues.

V and J are TRBV11-2 and TRBJ2-5, with TRBD2 matching over 7 bases. V shed 5 bases, J shed 1 base, and the junction held 7 bases outside the gene matches. The germline V gene has CDR1 SGHAT and CDR2 FQNNGV. The CDR3 contains 15 residues. CDR3 in DNA: TGTGCCAGCAGCCCTTATAGACTAGCCCAAGAGACCCAGTACTTC. Translation: CASSPYRLAQETQYF.

The V gene is TRBV5-4, the J gene TRBJ2-4; possibly TRBD2 for D (6 bases). The J call is uncertain, as TRBJ2-5 better fits the DNA end. The CDR3 sequence is 12 residues long. Germline loops: CDR1 SGHNT, CDR2 YYREEE (reference sequence). CDR3 nucleotides: TGTGCCAGCGGACCCGAGGGAGGGACCCAGTACTTC. It specifies CASGPEGGTQYF.

This clone came up once. Mismatch with germline at one junction end may stem from a read error. The J gene is TRBJ2-3, the V gene TRBV6-6; the D gene is possibly TRBD1 (5 bases). The CDR3 is made up of 14 amino acids. Germline V gene lookup returns CDR1 MNHNY and CDR2 SVGAGI (reference sequence). The CDR3 region has the DNA TGTGCCGGCAGTACCCACAGGCGCACAGATACGCAGTATTTT. Amino acids: CAGSTHRRTDTQYF.

The rearrangement joins TRBV2 to TRBJ1-4; 8 bases line up with TRBD1. The trim removed 5 bases at V and 8 bases at J, leaving 7 bases unmatched. Germline V CDR1 and CDR2: SNHLY, FYNNEI. The CDR3 consists of 14 residues. In nucleotides, the CDR3 is TGTGCCAGCAGTCGACAGGGGCGAGGGGAAAAACTGTTTTTT. Its translation is CASSRQGRGEKLFF.

The chain combines TRBV7-2 with TRBJ1-6; D is perhaps TRBD1 (5 bases). V lost 5 bases and J lost 9, with 20 bases in between. Per germline, CDR1 SGHTA and CDR2 FQGNSA. The CDR3 sequence is 16 residues long. This chain's CDR3 is CASSRSNRLTTSPLHF. Written as DNA, the CDR3 is TGTGCCAGCAGCCGTTCAAACAGGTTAACCACTTCACCCCTCCACTTT.

The chain joins TRBV28 to TRBJ1-2; the match to TRBD1 covers 9 bases. In germline, CDR1 is MDHEN, CDR2 SYDVKM. This CDR3 spans 15 amino acids. V lost 3 bases to trimming and J lost 6 bases; unmatched junction nucleotides: 8. CDR3 residues: CASSFVDRGVHGYTF. The CDR3 DNA reads as TGTGCCAGCAGTTTCGTGGACAGGGGAGTGCATGGCTACACCTTC.